One T cell receptor (beta chain) is described in this entry. What this receptor recognizes is not known. Base qualities were left out, and no much larger clone turns up one base away. According to the study, the label for this sample's time point signals: newly diagnosed GD, antithyroid drugs for less than 3 months. RNA was extracted from PBMCs in TRIzol for both TCR sequencing and RNA sequencing. Graves' disease was diagnosed according to American Thyroid Association guidelines. The patients came from an endocrinology department in Xi'an, China. Each patient gave about 8.1 milliliters of peripheral blood, collected in an EDTA anticoagulant tube. Ficoll Paque Plus density gradient separation was used to isolate PBMCs, and no additional T cell sorting was done. RNA quality was checked with an Agilent 2100 Bioanalyzer and agarose gel, and concentration with a NanoDrop 2000. The data were taken from a study of regulatory T cells in long-lasting Graves disease (dated by TCRdb to the early 2020s). With respect to the entire study: In the newly diagnosed Graves' disease group, patients had been taking antithyroid drugs for less than 3 months. The study took place in China and was registered as a clinical trial. A total of around 35 samples underwent TCR sequencing, from about 13 patients with persistent Graves' disease and some 20 patients with newly diagnosed Graves' disease. Peripheral blood TCR sequencing and RNA sequencing compared persistent Graves' disease patients with newly diagnosed Graves' disease patients. The research as a whole found: Because the primary lesion, thyroid tissue, could not be accessed, the study looked at peripheral blood alone. The small sample size was acknowledged by the authors as a limitation that may reduce accuracy. Patients with persistent disease shared more public clonotypes (fewer than 3,000) than newly diagnosed patients did (966). TRBV28, TRBJ1-2 and TRBJ2-5 were preferentially used in persistent disease, while TRBV20-1 and TRBJ2-1 were favored in newly diagnosed disease. Sequencing and analysis were limited to the TCR beta chain. Compared with newly diagnosed patients, patients with persistent Graves' disease had lower TCR Shannon entropy and fewer highly expanded clones, which suggests clonal expansion.

V is pruned by 3 bases and J by 7 bases, leaving 9 bases of the junction without a gene match. CDR1 is given as SGHTA and CDR2 as FQGTGA, both from the germline V gene. The CDR3 contains 16 residues, cysteine and phenylalanine counted. Of the read, only the CDR3 DNA is kept; its 48 bases are in frame from base 1. Library generation was performed with multiplex PCR. The reads were generated on an Illumina HiSeq 4000. iRepertoire HTBI primers and Arm-PCR amplification of CDR3 regions were used to construct TCR beta libraries. PCR products were gel purified before sequencing. The study's processing was this. Gene usage analysis of CDR3 amino acid clonotypes used the 60 to 75 TRBV and about 15 TRBJ segments found across samples. COPE and FqMerger were used to merge the filtered high-quality paired reads into contigs. BLAST was used to align contigs to the IMGT TRBV, TRBD and TRBJ reference genes, and CDR3 was defined following IMGT. Any clonotype with a frequency above 0.1% was counted as a highly expanded clone. Shannon entropy served as the measure of repertoire diversity, while the Gini coefficient captured V-J evenness. Clonotypes shared by more than one individual were considered public. In TCRdb, the public reads were trimmed at Q25 with fastp and aligned with MiXCR, with productive beta chains retained. Entries are consolidated by CDR3 protein sequence, retaining the most common genes and DNA. The V and J calls and clone size are TCRdb's, not the authors'. The sample records 300,000 to 400,000 distinct CDR3 sequences, around 15% of which are singletons. The ten most abundant clones make up 25% to 30% of the sample.

This sample also appeared in a second study, on T cells in Graves' hyperthyroidism and ophthalmopathy. The second study's authors report: A patient counted as having stable Graves' hyperthyroidism if no progression to ophthalmopathy occurred over 18 months of follow-up. Hyperthyroidism patients were newly diagnosed, had a disease duration of under 2 months, and were aged 18 to 65 years. The study excluded patients with uncontrolled infections, other autoimmune diseases, pregnancy or lactation. Diagnoses were based on clinical symptoms, serum thyroxine and TRAb, thyroid ultrasound and orbital computed tomography. The first round of RT-PCR for the TCR CDR3 was performed with the HTBI primer set and the Qiagen OneStep RT-PCR kit. Most expanded thyroid clonotypes (frequency above 0.001) were also detected in blood, suggesting blood repertoires may reflect thyroid immune responses. A model built on a 13 V-J signature distinguished ophthalmopathy from stable hyperthyroidism, reaching 87.88% sensitivity and approximately 83% specificity in cross-validation and 80%/75% in testing. During validation, the model predicted progression to ophthalmopathy a median of roughly six months ahead of onset, with around 71% sensitivity and about 75% specificity. To identify distinguishing TCR V-J signatures, a discovery cohort of about 100 patients was used, comprising some 45 with Graves' ophthalmopathy and some 60 with stable Graves' hyperthyroidism. Prospective prediction of ophthalmopathy was tested in an independent validation cohort of 18 hyperthyroidism patients and 17 patients who later progressed to ophthalmopathy. For training and testing, the 95 to 100 patients in the discovery cohort were randomly divided in a 7:3 ratio. In roughly six Graves' hyperthyroidism patients, the study also compared T-cell repertoires from thyroid tissue with T-cell repertoires from blood. Following sampling, methimazole starting at 30 mg daily was given to hyperthyroidism patients, and high-dose intravenous methylprednisolone was given to ophthalmopathy patients. Libraries were constructed in a second round of multiplex PCR, after which size selection and purification were performed. The libraries were sequenced on an Illumina HiSeq2000 using paired-end 100 bp reads. SOAPnuke was used to process the raw data, removing reads that contained adapters or uncalled bases, had a mean Phred below 15, or lacked an exact match to the constant primer or identifier. High-quality paired reads were merged using COPE v1.2.5, and each unique nucleotide sequence was defined as a clonotype. MiTCR v1.1 was used to align the clonotypes against IMGT TRBV, TRBD and TRBJ reference segments. Analysis was restricted to V-J combinations with a frequency above 0.0001, which covered roughly 99% of repertoires. The TCS score was defined as the ratio of F50 (clonal expansion) to E x V (chaos), calculated using BLOSUM62-based TCRdist between CDR3 peptides within each V-J. Welch's t-statistics and random forest reduced just over 500 V-J features to under 15, which were used in a naive Bayes classifier (R e1071). No statistical method was used to fix the sample size in advance, and group allocation was not hidden from the investigators. The paper describes TCR Vbeta CDR3 sequencing of 135 peripheral blood samples, made up of approximately 40 ophthalmopathy patients, 70 to 75 hyperthyroidism patients and 17 progressor patients.

Sequencing used peripheral blood mononuclear cells (PBMCs), obtained at new diagnosis, from a patient treated with antithyroid drugs. The clonotype was recovered from a man in his forties with Graves disease. Donor details come from another sample of the same person, matched by shared clones. The chain links TRBV7-3 with TRBJ2-1; 10 bases in the junction line up with TRBD2. Here is the DNA: TGTGCCAGCAGCTTTGGTAGCGGGGGGCCGCGGAATGAGCAGTTCTTC. This yields the protein CASSFGSGGPRNEQFF.